This TCR beta chain came from a study of T cells in tumors after PD-1 blockade. At the level of the study: Treatment was either pembrolizumab 200 mg every 3 weeks or cemiplimab 350 mg every 2 weeks. Daily vismodegib 150 mg continued in a subset of anti-PD-1-treated patients. Points from the study as a whole: Some novel exhausted tumor clones appeared in pre-treatment blood, suggesting peripheral recruitment.

Sequencing used immunoSEQ multiplex PCR; TCRdb keeps in-frame clones, though not all of them. The sample records about 59,000 clones, around three quarters being singletons. Trimming left V 0 bases short and J 3 bases short, with 17 bases between. The CDR3 covers 18 residues. Germline V gene lookup returns CDR1 LGHDT and CDR2 YNNKEL (reference sequence). Regarding this clone: What it recognizes is unknown.

Template: tumor biopsy or peripheral blood genomic DNA, roughly 616-6,500 ng per sample. The sequencing here drew on PBMCs, taken before anti-PD-1 treatment. V usage is TRBV3-1 (or the pseudogene TRBV3-2) and J usage is TRBJ1-4, with D tentatively TRBD1 (5 bases). This receptor was obtained from a human donor with basal cell carcinoma. The CDR3 spells CASSQEGLTGGPNEKLFF. CDR3 in DNA: TGTGCCAGCAGCCAAGAGGGACTGACCGGGGGACCTAATGAAAAACTGTTTTTT.